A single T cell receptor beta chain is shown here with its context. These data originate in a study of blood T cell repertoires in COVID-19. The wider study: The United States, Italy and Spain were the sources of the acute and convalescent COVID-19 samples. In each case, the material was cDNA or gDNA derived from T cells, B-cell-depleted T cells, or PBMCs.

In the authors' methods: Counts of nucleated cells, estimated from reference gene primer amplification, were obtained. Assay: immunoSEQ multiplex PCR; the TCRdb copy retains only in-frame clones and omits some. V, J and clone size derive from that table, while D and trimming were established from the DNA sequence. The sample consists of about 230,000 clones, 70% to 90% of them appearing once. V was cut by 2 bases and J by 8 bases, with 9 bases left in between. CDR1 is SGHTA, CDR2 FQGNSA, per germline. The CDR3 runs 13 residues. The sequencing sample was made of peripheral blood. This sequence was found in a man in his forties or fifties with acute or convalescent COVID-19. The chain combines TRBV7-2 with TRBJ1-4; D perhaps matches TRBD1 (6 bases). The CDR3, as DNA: TGTGCCAGCAGCTTAAACAGGGAGGAAAAACTGTTTTTT. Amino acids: CASSLNREEKLFF.